Each of the 32 T cell receptor beta chains below was sequenced from the same sample in a study of blood T cells in healthy people across ages. A second PCR of about 7 to 11 cycles used a sample-barcoded 5' primer and a J-beta primer mix. TCRdb reprocessed the 5' RACE reads via MiXCR and lists one record per CDR3 protein. The repertoire holds some 780,000 distinct CDR3 sequences, with more than 50% as singletons. Material for sequencing was blood. These receptor sequences come from a man aged 35 to 55 in good health.

This clonotype was seen only a few times. V gene TRBV3-1 combines with J gene TRBJ2-3; a weak D match, TRBD2 (5 bases). The germline V gene has CDR1 LGHDT and CDR2 YNNKEL (reference sequence). Trimming removed 1 base from V and 1 base from J, with 9 bases in between. This CDR3 contains 15 residues. The CDR3 reads CASSQGAAGTDTQYF. CDR3 DNA: TGTGCCAGCAGCCAAGGAGCAGCGGGCACAGATACGCAGTATTTT.

The chain couples TRBV6-5 to TRBJ1-5; D may be TRBD1 (6 bases). CDR1 MNHEY and CDR2 SVGAGI come from the germline V gene. The CDR3 sequence is 18 residues long. Trimming shortened V by 2 bases and J by 1 base, and 18 bases separated the two germline ends. The CDR3 region is CASSYGQGFGGSNQPQHF. CDR3 bases: TGTGCCAGCAGTTACGGGCAGGGGTTTGGTGGGAGCAATCAGCCCCAGCATTTT.

The V call is TRBV4-3, the J call TRBJ1-4; tentatively, D is TRBD1 (6 bases). This CDR3 contains 15 residues. Germline V lookup: CDR1 LGHNA, CDR2 YSLEER. Trimming removed 1 base from V and 7 bases from J, with 13 bases in between. CDR3 bases: TGCGCCAGCAGCCAAGCGCCAGGGGCAGGTGAAAAACTGTTTTTT. Translated: CASSQAPGAGEKLFF.

This clonotype has only a few counts. This CDR3 reads CSVAPTGGYEQYF. DNA of the CDR3: TGCAGCGTTGCTCCCACAGGGGGGTACGAGCAGTACTTC. V gene TRBV29-1 combines with J gene TRBJ2-7; 8 bases are a match to TRBD1. With 4 bases clipped from V and 4 bases from J, the junction kept 6 bases outside the gene matches. Germline values: CDR1 SQVTM, CDR2 ANQGSEA. The CDR3 sequence is 13 residues long.

This clonotype was seen repeatedly, ten times or more. The chain carries TRBV29-1 and TRBJ2-1, with a tentative D call TRBD1 (6 bases). The V gene lost 6 bases and the J gene lost 8 bases, with 20 bases spanning the gap. This CDR3 spans 14 amino acids. CDR1 and CDR2 from the germline V gene are SQVTM and ANQGSEA. The CDR3 DNA reads as TGCAGCGTCCAAACAGGGTACCAGGGATATGAGCAGTTCTTC. It specifies CSVQTGYQGYEQFF.

This clonotype was found a few times. The CDR3 bases are TGTGCCAGCAGCCCGCCCCACCGAATAAATAATTCACCCCTCCACTTT. This sequence encodes CASSPPHRINNSPLHF. The chain recombines TRBV27 with TRBJ1-6; D remains ambiguous. The length of the CDR3 is 16 residues. Trimming took 6 bases from V and 5 from J, leaving 17 bases between them. Germline lookup yields CDR1 MNHEY and CDR2 SMNVEV (reference sequence).

V gene TRBV2 combines with J gene TRBJ2-1; TRBD2 matches at 7 bases. The CDR3 is made up of 17 amino acids. CDR1 SNHLY and CDR2 FYNNEI come from the germline V gene. The V gene end was trimmed by 10 bases and the J gene end by 2 bases; junction bases not matched to a gene: 17. The chain's CDR3 is CATDDSPSGKAYNEQFF. The DNA for the CDR3 is TGTGCCACCGACGACTCCCCCAGCGGGAAAGCCTACAATGAGCAGTTCTTC. Full variable domain (remainder filled in from reference TRBV2 and TRBJ2-1): EPEVTQTPSHQVTQMGQEVILRCVPISNHLYFYWYRQILGQKVEFLVSFYNNEISEKSEIFDDQFSVERPDGSNFTLKIRSTKLEDSAMYFCATDDSPSGKAYNEQFFGPGTRLTVL.

This clonotype was picked up a small number of times. This rearrangement joins TRBV9 to TRBJ2-7, with D possibly being TRBD1 or TRBD2 (5 bases each). Looked up from germline, CDR1 is SGDLS and CDR2 is YYNGEE. This CDR3 region has 14 residues. Deletions cut 0 bases from V and 1 base from J, with 8 bases between. The CDR3 here is CASSVAGASYEQYF. The CDR3 DNA sequence: TGTGCCAGCAGCGTAGCCGGGGCTTCCTACGAGCAGTACTTC.

The chain recombines TRBV20-1 with TRBJ1-5; unclear D gene. The V and J ends lost 7 bases and 7 bases respectively, with 20 bases between them. The CDR3 is 14 residues long. Germline V lookup: CDR1 DFQATT, CDR2 SNEGSKA (reference sequence). The CDR3 sequence is CSVRPTGGSQPQHF. For the CDR3, the DNA is TGCAGTGTCCGTCCCACCGGAGGATCACAGCCCCAGCATTTT.

The chain uses TRBV3-1 and TRBJ1-2; D gene uncertain. The CDR3 has 14 amino acids. Germline V gene sequence: CDR1 LGHDT, CDR2 YNNKEL (reference sequence). The V end lost 1 base, the J end lost 2 bases, and 8 bases lay between the germline ends. CDR3: CASSQVGRNYGYTF. CDR3 sequence (DNA): TGTGCCAGCAGCCAAGTCGGCAGAAACTATGGCTACACCTTC.

This clonotype showed up just a few times. The genes are TRBV6-5 and TRBJ2-7; 8 nucleotides align to TRBD1. CDR1 is MNHEY, CDR2 SVGAGI, per germline. The CDR3 runs 15 residues. With 6 bases clipped from V and 5 bases from J, the junction kept 12 bases outside the gene matches. CDR3 region: CASRHGQGDIDEQYF. CDR3 coding DNA: TGTGCCAGCAGACACGGACAGGGTGATATAGACGAGCAGTACTTC.

The rearrangement uses TRBV28 and TRBJ2-7, with D possibly TRBD1 on 5 matching bases. From germline, CDR1 is MDHEN and CDR2 SYDVKM. The CDR3 runs to 13 residues. Trimming pared 7 bases from V and 0 bases from J, leaving 10 bases between. Here the CDR3 DNA reads TGTGCCAGCACTCTGACAGCCTCCTACGAGCAGTACTTC. It yields the protein CASTLTASYEQYF.

The chain has TRBV5-5 and TRBJ2-7, with D possibly TRBD2 on 5 matching bases. Trimming pared 4 bases from V and 4 bases from J, leaving 18 bases between. This CDR3 region has 15 residues. Per the germline V gene, CDR1 is SGHKS and CDR2 is YYEKEE (reference sequence). For the CDR3, the DNA is TGTGCCAGCAGCCCGGAGTGGGGAGCCGGATACGAGCAGTACTTC. Translating it yields CASSPEWGAGYEQYF.

This clonotype showed up just a few times. The rearrangement links TRBV20-1 to TRBJ2-5; maybe TRBD2 (6 bases). From germline, CDR1 is DFQATT and CDR2 SNEGSKA (reference sequence). Trimming shortened V by 6 bases and J by 11 bases, and 22 bases separated the two germline ends. The CDR3 runs to 13 residues. CDR3 residues: CSALGAHGGGQYF. Written as DNA, the CDR3 is TGCAGTGCCCTAGGGGCCCATGGTGGGGGGCAGTACTTC.

CDR3 amino acids: CSASEGRDQPQHF. The CDR3 DNA sequence: TGCAGTGCTAGTGAGGGGAGGGATCAGCCCCAGCATTTT. This sequence joins TRBV20-1 and TRBJ1-5; possible D gene TRBD1, 5 bases. CDR1 DFQATT and CDR2 SNEGSKA come from the germline V gene (reference sequence). The V end was cut by 3 bases, the J end by 5 bases, with 11 bases between. This CDR3 is 13 amino acids long.

This chain joins TRBV14 and TRBJ2-3; 9 bases align to TRBD1. The CDR3 contains 15 residues. CDR1 and CDR2 from the germline V gene are SGHDN and FVKESK. The V and J ends lost 5 bases and 4 bases, in that order; junction bases with no gene match: 7. The CDR3 sequence is CASSTRTGAADTQYF. DNA of the CDR3: TGTGCCAGCAGCACCCGGACAGGGGCGGCAGATACGCAGTATTTT.

This clonotype was seen only a few times. The chain employs TRBV9 and TRBJ2-7; D is tentatively TRBD1 or TRBD2 (6 bases each). The V end lost 8 bases, the J end lost 2 bases, and 23 bases lay between the germline ends. Germline V gene lookup returns CDR1 SGDLS and CDR2 YYNGEE. The CDR3 covers 16 residues. The CDR3 region is CAREIPGASATYEQYF. CDR3 DNA sequence: TGTGCCAGGGAGATTCCAGGGGCTAGCGCTACCTACGAGCAGTACTTC. Full variable domain (outside the CDR3, taken from reference TRBV9 and TRBJ2-7): DSGVTQTPKHLITATGQRVTLRCSPRSGDLSVYWYQQSLDQGLQFLIQYYNGEERAKGNILERFSAQQFPDLHSELNLSSLELGDSALYFCAREIPGASATYEQYFGPGTRLTVT.

The chain joins TRBV20-1 to TRBJ2-5, with TRBD1 matching 9 bases. Unmatched junction bases numbered 5, after V lost 4 bases and J lost 5 bases. The CDR3 has 13 residues. Germline V CDR1 and CDR2: DFQATT, SNEGSKA (reference sequence). CDR3 in amino acids: CSATDRGGETQYF. In nucleotides, the CDR3 is TGCAGTGCTACTGACAGGGGGGGTGAGACCCAGTACTTC.

The V and J genes are TRBV28 and TRBJ2-1; D is ambiguous. V was pared by 3 bases and J by 12 bases, with 9 bases between. Germline CDR1 and CDR2: MDHEN and SYDVKM. The CDR3 loop spans 11 amino acids. The CDR3 nucleotides read TGTGCCAGCAGTTTTCAGACTTGGCAGTTCTTC. The encoded protein is CASSFQTWQFF. Together with reference TRBV28 and TRBJ2-1, the CDR3 gives the full variable domain: DVKVTQSSRYLVKRTGEKVFLECVQDMDHENMFWYRQDPGLGLRLIYFSYDVKMKEKGDIPEGYSVSREKKERFSLILESASTNQTSMYLCASSFQTWQFFGPGTRLTVL.

The CDR3 loop is CASSPPGVTYEQYF. The CDR3, as DNA: TGTGCCAGCAGCCCCCCGGGGGTGACCTACGAGCAGTACTTC. The rearrangement joins TRBV3-1 to TRBJ2-7; D is perhaps TRBD2 (6 bases). Between the trimmed V and J ends, which lost 4 bases and 2 bases, there was a span of 12 bases. Germline V gene lookup returns CDR1 LGHDT and CDR2 YNNKEL (reference sequence). The CDR3 sequence is 14 residues long.

This chain connects TRBV11-3 to TRBJ2-5; D assignment may be TRBD1 or TRBD2 (6 bases each). The CDR3 sequence is 16 residues long. Per germline, CDR1 SGHNT and CDR2 YENEEA. Trimming left V 3 bases short and J 0 bases short, with 14 bases between. CDR3 sequence: CASSLGGGQNQETQYF. In nucleotides, the CDR3 is TGTGCCAGCAGCTTGGGGGGCGGGCAGAACCAAGAGACCCAGTACTTC.

In its sample, this clonotype was seen a few times. The gene calls are TRBV29-1 and TRBJ2-1; 9 bases are a match to TRBD2. This CDR3 has 13 amino acids. After removal of 4 bases from V and 4 bases from J, the junction contained 2 bases not matched to a gene. The germline CDR1 and CDR2 sequences are SQVTM and ANQGSEA. The CDR3, as DNA: TGCAGCGTTGGGACTAGCGTTTACAATGAGCAGTTCTTC. Encoded protein: CSVGTSVYNEQFF.

J is TRBJ2-3 and V is TRBV13; 12 bases map to TRBD1. Trimming cost V 4 bases and J 1 base; bases outside gene matches: 3. Germline CDR1 reads PRHDT; CDR2 reads FYEKMQ (reference sequence). The CDR3 length is 16 residues. CDR3 in DNA: TGTGCCAGCAGCTCGGGACAGGGGGCGGGCACAGATACGCAGTATTTT. This encodes CASSSGQGAGTDTQYF.

This clonotype was counted only a few times. The rearrangement joins TRBV7-2 to TRBJ2-7; TRBD2 matches 11 bases. The CDR3 extends over 14 amino acids. With 5 bases clipped from V and 7 bases from J, the junction kept 7 bases outside the gene matches. Germline CDR1 is SGHTA and CDR2 is FQGNSA. DNA of the CDR3: TGTGCCAGCAGCCCCCGGACTAGCGGGTGGGAGCAGTACTTC. Protein: CASSPRTSGWEQYF.

This clonotype was counted a few times. The chain couples TRBV6-2 or TRBV6-3 to TRBJ2-5, with D possibly being TRBD1 or TRBD2 (5 bases each). The J call may be incorrect, as the DNA end agrees better with TRBJ2-7. Per the germline V gene, CDR1 is MNHEY and CDR2 is SVGEGT. CDR3 length: 14 amino acids. CDR3 loop: CASRRRDRHVEQYF. CDR3 DNA: TGTGCCAGCAGGCGAAGGGACCGCCACGTCGAGCAGTACTTC.

This sequence joins TRBV9 and TRBJ2-1, with D unresolved. V dropped 6 bases and J dropped 4 bases, with 17 bases sitting between them. CDR1 SGDLS and CDR2 YYNGEE come from the germline V gene. The CDR3 spans 15 residues. The CDR3 loop reads CASNPHQEDYNEQFF. In nucleotides, the CDR3 is TGTGCCAGCAACCCCCATCAGGAAGATTACAATGAGCAGTTCTTC.

V and J are TRBV20-1 and TRBJ1-1; perhaps TRBD1 as D (5 bases). CDR3 length: 15 amino acids. The ends were cut back, 6 bases at V and 2 bases at J, with 19 bases in the middle. Germline V gene data show CDR1 as DFQATT and CDR2 as SNEGSKA (reference sequence). This chain's CDR3 is CSARPVRGGNTEAFF. CDR3 DNA: TGCAGTGCCCGGCCCGTGAGGGGTGGAAACACTGAAGCTTTCTTT.

CDR3 bases: TGCAGCGTTGAGGCTAGCGGGGCCACACTGAGTCCAGATACGCAGTATTTT. Protein sequence: CSVEASGATLSPDTQYF. V usage is TRBV29-1 and J usage is TRBJ2-3; 9 bases match TRBD2. CDR1 SQVTM and CDR2 ANQGSEA come from the germline V gene. After removal of 3 bases from V and 4 bases from J, the junction contained 14 bases not matched to a gene. The CDR3 has 17 amino acids.

This clonotype was picked up a small number of times. The chain joins TRBV5-8 to TRBJ1-5; 7 bases map to TRBD1. The germline V gene encodes CDR1 SGHTS and CDR2 YDEGEE. CDR3 length: 15 residues. Trimming cost V 4 bases and J 0 bases; bases outside gene matches: 4. The CDR3 loop reads CASSQGQYSNQPQHF. The CDR3 DNA reads TGTGCCAGCAGCCAGGGACAGTATAGCAATCAGCCCCAGCATTTT.

Only a few counts were recorded for this clonotype. V and J are TRBV5-1 and TRBJ2-4, with 7 positions matching TRBD1. The germline V gene has CDR1 SGHRS and CDR2 YFSETQ. The CDR3 is 13 residues long. Trimming at V came to 6 bases and at J to 7 bases, leaving 7 bases not matched to a gene. In nucleotides, the CDR3 is TGCGCCAGCAACAACAGGGGCAATAACATTCAGTACTTC. Amino acid sequence: CASNNRGNNIQYF.

This clonotype was seen only a few times. The gene calls are TRBV5-1 and TRBJ1-1; D perhaps matches TRBD1 (6 bases). This CDR3 spans 13 amino acids. Germline values: CDR1 SGHRS, CDR2 YFSETQ. V was trimmed by 0 bases and J by 7 bases, leaving 10 bases between them. This chain's CDR3 is CASSLDRAVEAFF. As DNA, the CDR3 is TGCGCCAGCAGCTTGGACAGGGCGGTTGAAGCTTTCTTT.

This sequence joins TRBV15 and TRBJ2-1; TRBD1 agrees at 8 bases. The CDR3 length is 16 residues. The germline V gene encodes CDR1 LNHNV and CDR2 YYDKDF (reference sequence). The V and J ends lost 1 base and 3 bases, in that order; junction bases with no gene match: 5. The CDR3 here is CATSRVRQGFYNEQFF. CDR3 DNA: TGTGCCACCAGCAGAGTACGACAGGGGTTCTACAATGAGCAGTTCTTC.